These T cell receptor beta chains were read from a single sample in a study of shared clonotypes between healthy human individuals. Repertoires were generated with immunoSEQ multiplex PCR, while TCRdb's copy carries only in-frame clones and drops some. The repertoire holds about 2.1 million clones, with just under 95% as singletons. The sequenced sample was naive CD8+ T cells from PBMCs. These TCRs come from a man younger than 35 in good health. Some clones in this sample may be carry-over from other donors' samples. CDR3s include the opening cysteine and the closing phenylalanine or tryptophan. Fields, in order: D gene, V gene, J gene, clone size, CDR3 protein, CDR3 DNA. The D gene is left open where the match is weak. The size entry is marked missing in some rows and otherwise reads once, few, many or a size class.

TRBD2	TRBV7-6	TRBJ2-1	-	CASSPGLVGNEQFF	TGTGCCAGCAGCCCGGGACTAGTGGGGAATGAGCAGTTCTTC
-	TRBV5-1	TRBJ2-3	-	CASRERVPTDTQYF	TGCGCCAGCAGGGAGCGGGTACCCACAGATACGCAGTATTTT
-	TRBV27	TRBJ2-7	-	CASSLHHGALIGPRSSYEQYF	TGTGCCAGCAGTTTACATCACGGGGCCTTGATAGGACCCCGCTCCTCCTACGAGCAGTACTTC
-	TRBV6-5	TRBJ2-1	-	CASSYPTRLDEQFF	TGTGCCAGCAGTTACCCGACCAGATTGGATGAGCAGTTCTTC
-	TRBV19	TRBJ1-5	few	CASKSQRDSNQPQHF	TGTGCCAGTAAGAGTCAGCGGGATAGCAATCAGCCCCAGCATTTT
-	TRBV4-1	TRBJ2-1	-	CASSHQVEEQFF	TGCGCCAGCAGCCACCAGGTAGAAGAGCAGTTCTTC
TRBD2	TRBV7-2	TRBJ2-7	-	CASSLGGREGYEQYF	TGTGCCAGCAGCTTAGGTGGCAGGGAGGGCTACGAGCAGTACTTC
-	TRBV6-5	TRBJ2-3	-	CASSLATGTHTQYF	TGTGCCAGCAGCCTGGCCACAGGGACACATACGCAGTATTTT
TRBD2	TRBV7-6	TRBJ2-7	-	CASSSRTSVYEQYF	TGTGCCAGCAGCTCCCGGACTAGCGTCTACGAGCAGTACTTC
-	TRBV1	TRBJ2-1	-	CTSSLLPGLAYNEQFF	TGCACCAGCAGCCTCCTACCGGGACTAGCGTACAATGAGCAGTTCTTC
-	TRBV30	TRBJ1-1	once	CAWSVGGRTEAFF	TGTGCCTGGAGTGTCGGGGGTAGAACTGAAGCTTTCTTT
-	TRBV28	TRBJ1-5	once	CASSLPLGQPQHF	TGTGCCAGCAGTTTACCCCTAGGGCAGCCCCAGCATTTT
-	TRBV6-6	TRBJ2-2	-	CASSYVAMDTGELFF	TGTGCCAGCAGTTACGTAGCCATGGACACCGGGGAGCTGTTTTTT
TRBD1	TRBV7-9	TRBJ2-7	-	CASSLDRGLFYEQYF	TGTGCCAGCAGCTTAGACAGGGGTCTTTTTTACGAGCAGTACTTC
-	TRBV27	TRBJ1-4	-	CASSRTGAGAYNEKLFF	TGTGCCAGCAGCAGAACCGGCGCAGGTGCCTATAATGAAAAACTGTTTTTT
-	TRBV19	TRBJ2-1	-	CASSIDQTAISYNEQFF	TGTGCCAGTAGTATAGATCAAACAGCTATCTCCTACAATGAGCAGTTCTTC
TRBD1	TRBV9	TRBJ1-2	-	CASSVGDRDGNGYTF	TGTGCCAGCAGCGTAGGAGACAGGGACGGGAATGGCTACACCTTC
TRBD2	TRBV5-1	TRBJ2-7	once	CASSPTSPYEQYF	TGCGCCAGCAGCCCGACTAGCCCCTACGAGCAGTACTTC
-	TRBV4-3	TRBJ1-2	once	CASSQGWEGLNYGYTF	TGCGCCAGCAGCCAGGGGTGGGAGGGGCTCAACTATGGCTACACCTTC
-	TRBV27	TRBJ1-1	-	CASTPLPLNTEAFF	TGTGCCAGCACCCCCCTCCCCTTGAACACTGAAGCTTTCTTT
-	TRBV28	TRBJ1-2	-	CASTDPGEAYGYTF	TGTGCCAGCACCGACCCGGGGGAGGCCTATGGCTACACCTTC
TRBD2	TRBV27	TRBJ2-7	-	CASSPSSGSHTYEQYF	TGTGCCAGCAGTCCGTCTAGCGGGAGCCACACCTACGAGCAGTACTTC
-	TRBV7-8	TRBJ2-2	-	CASSLLGRGPTGELFF	TGTGCCAGCAGCTTATTAGGAAGAGGTCCCACCGGGGAGCTGTTTTTT
-	TRBV4-1	TRBJ1-1	-	CASSRPGAEAFF	TGCGCCAGCAGCCGCCCGGGGGCTGAAGCTTTCTTT
-	TRBV9	TRBJ2-1	-	CASSVEGEGIANEQFF	TGTGCCAGCAGCGTAGAGGGGGAGGGAATCGCCAATGAGCAGTTCTTC
TRBD2	TRBV27	TRBJ2-1	-	CASSYLGLAYNEQFF	TGTGCCAGCAGTTACCTGGGACTAGCCTACAATGAGCAGTTCTTC
TRBD1	TRBV25-1	TRBJ2-7	-	CASSVRQGASAEQYF	TGTGCCAGCAGTGTTCGACAGGGGGCCTCCGCCGAGCAGTACTTC
-	TRBV19	TRBJ2-3	-	CASSTWTVGTDTQYF	TGTGCCAGTAGTACTTGGACGGTTGGCACAGATACGCAGTATTTT
-	TRBV25-1	TRBJ2-5	-	CASSEFWGETQYF	TGTGCCAGCAGTGAGTTTTGGGGAGAGACCCAGTACTTC
TRBD1	TRBV4-2	TRBJ1-1	-	CASSQVRGEGQGTVEAFF	TGTGCCAGCAGCCAAGTACGGGGAGAAGGACAGGGGACGGTTGAAGCTTTCTTT
TRBD2	TRBV9	TRBJ2-1	-	CASSVEVAGGTDEQFF	TGTGCCAGCAGCGTAGAGGTCGCGGGAGGGACGGATGAGCAGTTCTTC
TRBD1	TRBV10-3	TRBJ2-7	-	CAIRTGTGTTYEQYF	TGTGCCATCAGGACCGGGACAGGGACCACCTACGAGCAGTACTTC
TRBD2	TRBV7-2	TRBJ2-1	-	CASSTASGIWDEQFF	TGTGCCAGCAGCACCGCTAGCGGGATTTGGGATGAGCAGTTCTTC
-	TRBV14	TRBJ2-3	-	CASSQGTYLETDTQYF	TGTGCCAGCAGCCAAGGAACGTACCTTGAAACAGATACGCAGTATTTT
-	TRBV28	TRBJ2-7	-	CASSFLTASSYEQYF	TGTGCCAGCAGTTTCTTGACAGCAAGCTCCTACGAGCAGTACTTC
-	TRBV29-1	TRBJ2-3	-	CSVYRVDTQYF	TGCAGCGTGTACAGGGTGGATACGCAGTATTTT
TRBD2	TRBV11-2	TRBJ2-3	-	CASRLAARADTQYF	TGTGCCAGCAGACTAGCGGCGAGGGCCGATACGCAGTATTTT
-	TRBV9	TRBJ2-7	-	CASSVWDGSYEQYF	TGTGCCAGCAGCGTCTGGGACGGCTCCTACGAGCAGTACTTC
TRBD1	TRBV5-1	TRBJ2-7	-	CASSWKAGQGFSYEQYF	TGCGCCAGCAGCTGGAAGGCGGGACAGGGGTTTTCCTACGAGCAGTACTTC
-	TRBV9	TRBJ1-1	few	CASSVMPGLNTEAFF	TGTGCCAGCAGCGTAATGCCGGGGTTGAACACTGAAGCTTTCTTT
-	TRBV7-8	TRBJ2-7	-	CASSFSQGGEQYF	TGTGCCAGCAGCTTCTCTCAGGGTGGCGAGCAGTACTTC
-	TRBV29-1	TRBJ1-1	-	CSVEGGVRGTEAFF	TGCAGCGTTGAAGGGGGGGTAAGAGGGACTGAAGCTTTCTTT
-	TRBV27	TRBJ2-1	-	CASSPRGPWDNEQFF	TGTGCCAGCAGCCCACGGGGCCCGTGGGACAATGAGCAGTTCTTC
TRBD2	TRBV28	TRBJ2-7	few	CASSLPPREGHYEQYF	TGTGCCAGCAGTTTACCCCCCCGGGAGGGCCACTACGAGCAGTACTTC
-	TRBV19	TRBJ1-1	-	CASSIDHDGNTEAFF	TGTGCCAGTAGTATAGATCATGATGGAAACACTGAAGCTTTCTTT
TRBD1	TRBV19	TRBJ2-7	-	CASKGRDRAHEQYF	TGTGCCAGTAAAGGCCGGGACAGGGCGCACGAGCAGTACTTC
-	TRBV11-3	TRBJ2-2	-	CASSPDRDTGELFF	TGTGCCAGCAGTCCGGACCGGGACACCGGGGAGCTGTTTTTT
-	TRBV25-1	TRBJ2-2	-	CASRTGWSGELFF	TGTGCCAGCAGAACAGGGTGGTCCGGGGAGCTGTTTTTT
-	TRBV11-3	TRBJ1-1	few	CASSRRGASEAFF	TGTGCCAGCAGCCGCAGAGGGGCATCTGAAGCTTTCTTT
-	TRBV2	TRBJ2-1	-	CEGISSYNEQFF	TGTGAGGGGATAAGCTCCTACAATGAGCAGTTCTTC
-	TRBV4-1	TRBJ1-1	-	CASRQPGAGTEAFF	TGCGCCAGCAGGCAACCCGGGGCCGGCACTGAAGCTTTCTTT
TRBD1	TRBV6-6	TRBJ2-5	few	CASSHRGREETQYF	TGTGCCAGCAGCCACAGGGGGCGCGAAGAGACCCAGTACTTC
-	TRBV13	TRBJ2-7	-	CASSHLTSSSYEQYF	TGTGCCAGCAGCCACCTGACTTCAAGCTCCTACGAGCAGTACTTC
TRBD1	TRBV7-9	TRBJ2-1	-	CASSERGQGAQYNEQFF	TGTGCCAGCAGCGAAAGGGGACAGGGGGCCCAATACAATGAGCAGTTCTTC